These 28 T cell receptor beta chains share one sample of origin, sequenced in a study of T cells in Graves' hyperthyroidism and ophthalmopathy. The source material, RNA transcripts, was used to amplify TCR beta CDR3 regions. Primed by the HTBI set, a first-round RT-PCR was run on the TCR CDR3. TCRdb independently ran MiXCR on the multiplex PCR reads; one entry per CDR3 protein. Of roughly 280,000 distinct CDR3 sequences listed, around 22% are singletons. The material sequenced was blood. All receptors come from a man under 40 with Graves' ophthalmopathy.

This clonotype was recorded only once. CDR3 coding DNA: TGTGCCAGCAGCTTAAAGGTAGCGGGTGGCACAGATACGCAGTATTTT. Amino acids: CASSLKVAGGTDTQYF. V is TRBV7-3 and J is TRBJ2-3; 7 bases agree with TRBD2. Germline V gives CDR1 SGHTA, CDR2 FQGTGA. V was pared by 1 base and J by 1 base, with 5 bases of the junction left unmatched. The CDR3 extends over 16 amino acids.

This clonotype was observed a handful of times. The chain uses TRBV6-1 and TRBJ1-1; 8 nucleotides agree with TRBD1. Germline CDR1 MNHNS, CDR2 SASEGT. The CDR3 sequence is 16 residues long. V lost 5 bases and J lost 1; bases outside the gene matches: 9. This CDR3 reads CASSPNAGTGNTEAFF. The DNA of the CDR3 is TGTGCCAGCAGTCCCAACGCCGGGACAGGGAACACTGAAGCTTTCTTT.

The rearrangement links TRBV2 to TRBJ1-5; no clear D. In germline, CDR1 is SNHLY, CDR2 FYNNEI. V lost 6 bases and J lost 0, with 15 bases in between. The CDR3 is 16 amino acids. The CDR3 DNA sequence: TGTGCCAGCAGCCAAAGGGCCTTCTTTAGCAATCAGCCCCAGCATTTT. Translating it yields CASSQRAFFSNQPQHF. The full variable domain, its missing parts supplied by reference TRBV2 and TRBJ1-5, is EPEVTQTPSHQVTQMGQEVILRCVPISNHLYFYWYRQILGQKVEFLVSFYNNEISEKSEIFDDQFSVERPDGSNFTLKIRSTKLEDSAMYFCASSQRAFFSNQPQHFGDGTRLSIL.

The rearrangement joins TRBV3-1 to TRBJ2-1; 9 bases line up with TRBD2. V shed 4 bases, J shed 7 bases, and the junction held 8 bases outside the gene matches. The germline CDR1 and CDR2 sequences are LGHDT and YNNKEL (reference sequence). CDR3 size: 15 residues. The CDR3 DNA reads as TGTGCCAGCAGCCCAACGGGACTAGCTTTAAATGAGCAGTTCTTC. Amino acids: CASSPTGLALNEQFF.

This clonotype occurred many times. This chain joins TRBV30 and TRBJ2-7; 9 bases are shared with TRBD2. This CDR3 contains 15 residues. Trimming cost V 6 bases and J 0 bases; bases outside gene matches: 9. Germline-derived CDR1 and CDR2 are GTSNPN and SVGIG (reference sequence). DNA for the CDR3: TGTGCCTGTTTAGCGGGAGACCCGATCTCCTACGAGCAGTACTTC. Its protein is CACLAGDPISYEQYF. Using reference TRBV30 and TRBJ2-7 for the parts outside the CDR3, the full variable domain is SQTIHQWPATLVQPVGSPLSLECTVEGTSNPNLYWYRQAAGRGLQLLFYSVGIGQISSEVPQNLSASRPQDRQFILSSKKLLLSDSGFYLCACLAGDPISYEQYFGPGTRLTVT.

This clonotype occurred many times. The rearrangement links TRBV5-1 to TRBJ2-7; 14 bases align to TRBD2. The CDR3 spans 16 residues. Per the germline V gene, CDR1 is SGHRS and CDR2 is YFSETQ. The trim removed 3 bases at V and 9 bases at J, leaving 11 bases unmatched. DNA for the CDR3: TGCGCCAGCAGCTCACGCCCGGGACTAGCGGGAGAACGGCAGTACTTC. Protein: CASSSRPGLAGERQYF.

This clonotype showed up just once. V gene TRBV5-1 combines with J gene TRBJ2-1; 11 bases map to TRBD2. The germline gives CDR1 SGHRS, CDR2 YFSETQ. Germline trimming cut 0 bases from V and 6 bases from J; bases unmatched to any gene: 5. This CDR3 comprises 16 residues. As DNA, the CDR3 is TGCGCCAGCAGCTTGGAGGGACTAGCGGCGATCAATGAGCAGTTCTTC. As protein: CASSLEGLAAINEQFF.

A few counts support this clonotype. This CDR3 is CASSLRTAGYTF. The CDR3 nucleotides read TGTGCCAGCAGCTTGAGGACAGCTGGCTACACCTTC. The rearrangement uses TRBV5-6 and TRBJ1-2; possibly TRBD1 for D (6 bases). The germline V gene encodes CDR1 SGHDT and CDR2 YYEEEE. Deletions cut 1 base from V and 7 bases from J, with 8 bases between. This CDR3 is built from 12 residues.

This clonotype has at least ten counts. CDR3 protein: CSGQGFLGNEQFF. DNA of the CDR3: TGCAGCGGTCAGGGGTTCCTCGGCAATGAGCAGTTCTTC. The chain carries TRBV20-1 and TRBJ2-1; D perhaps matches TRBD1 (6 bases). The CDR3 length is 13 residues. Germline-derived CDR1 and CDR2 are DFQATT and SNEGSKA (reference sequence).

Comment on this clonotype: Relative to the germline gene, one junction end is altered; a read error may explain this. This rearrangement joins TRBV28 to TRBJ2-1, with D possibly being TRBD1 (6 bases). The germline CDR1 and CDR2 sequences are MDHEN and SYDVKM. CDR3 length: 16 residues. The CDR3 loop is CASSQMTGTSYNKQFF. The CDR3 region has the DNA TGTGCCAGCAGTCAAATGACAGGCACTTCCTACAATAAGCAGTTCTTC.

This clonotype was observed many times. The chain has TRBV28 and TRBJ2-5; unclear D gene. V dropped 3 bases and J dropped 5 bases, with 10 bases sitting between them. Per germline, CDR1 MDHEN and CDR2 SYDVKM. The CDR3 has 13 residues. CDR3: CASSFGLTETQYF. The CDR3, as DNA: TGTGCCAGCAGTTTTGGATTGACGGAGACCCAGTACTTC.

V and J are TRBV19 and TRBJ1-2, with TRBD1 identical over 9 bases. V was clipped by 5 bases and J by 4 bases; unmatched bases: 5. This CDR3 is built from 14 residues. Germline CDR1 and CDR2: LNHDA and SQIVND (reference sequence). The CDR3 nucleotides read TGTGCCAGTAGTCCCGGGACAGGGATCTATGGCTACACCTTC. Translating gives CASSPGTGIYGYTF.

Many counts were recorded for this clonotype. The rearrangement links TRBV30 to TRBJ1-1; 7 nucleotides agree with TRBD1. Trimming cost V 7 bases and J 5 bases; bases outside gene matches: 10. The CDR3 runs to 13 residues. Germline V gene data show CDR1 as GTSNPN and CDR2 as SVGIG (reference sequence). The DNA of the CDR3 is TGTGCCTCCAGATCACAGGGGCTAACTGAAGCTTTCTTT. Residues: CASRSQGLTEAFF.

There are a few counts of this clonotype. The genes are TRBV2 and TRBJ1-5; 10 nucleotides align to TRBD1. The germline V gene has CDR1 SNHLY and CDR2 FYNNEI. The CDR3 totals 14 residues. V lost 6 bases and J lost 4; bases outside the gene matches: 3. In DNA, the CDR3 is TGTGCCAGCAGCGCGGACAGGGGGAATCAGCCCCAGCATTTT. Residues: CASSADRGNQPQHF.

In this sample, this clonotype turned up a few times. CDR3 sequence: CASTRTSGSSNEQFF. The CDR3 coding sequence is TGCGCCAGCACCAGGACTAGCGGGAGTAGTAATGAGCAGTTCTTC. This chain links TRBV10-2 with TRBJ2-1; TRBD2 matches 13 bases. The CDR3 length is 15 residues. With V trimmed by 7 bases and J by 7 bases, 7 bases remained unmatched. The germline CDR1 and CDR2 sequences are WSHSY and SAAADI.

V usage is TRBV11-3 and J usage is TRBJ2-3; 14 positions agree with TRBD2. CDR1 and CDR2 (germline): SGHNT, YENEEA. V lost 3 bases, J lost 2 bases, and 22 bases stayed unmatched. The CDR3 loop spans 23 amino acids. The CDR3 protein is CASSFGQGGTSGRVETNTDTQYF. DNA of the CDR3: TGTGCCAGCAGCTTCGGACAGGGGGGGACTAGCGGGAGAGTCGAGACAAACACAGATACGCAGTATTTT.

The V call is TRBV5-6, the J call TRBJ2-4; 7 nucleotides match TRBD1. CDR1 and CDR2 (germline): SGHDT, YYEEEE. The CDR3 is 16 amino acids. Unmatched junction bases numbered 5, after V lost 1 base and J lost 1 base. The CDR3 region is CASSLTGVGAKNIQYF. As DNA, the CDR3 is TGTGCCAGCAGCTTGACAGGGGTCGGGGCCAAAAACATTCAGTACTTC.

The sample holds a few counts of this clonotype. The chain couples TRBV7-9 to TRBJ2-1; 7 nucleotides align to TRBD2. V shed 10 bases and J 1 base; nucleotides not matched to a gene: 13. This CDR3 spans 16 amino acids. CDR1 SEHNR and CDR2 FQNEAQ come from the germline V gene (reference sequence). CDR3 nucleotides: TGTGCCACATTCAGGGAGGGCCGAGTGTCCTACAATGAGCAGTTCTTC. This translates into CATFREGRVSYNEQFF. The entire variable domain, with the rest obtained from reference TRBV7-9 and TRBJ2-1, is as follows: DTGVSQNPRHKITKRGQNVTFRCDPISEHNRLYWYRQTLGQGPEFLTYFQNEAQLEKSRLLSDRFSAERPKGSFSTLEIQRTEQGDSAMYLCATFREGRVSYNEQFFGPGTRLTVL.

This clonotype showed up just a few times. The gene calls are TRBV30 and TRBJ1-1; D unresolved. CDR3 size: 12 residues. The V gene's germline CDR1 is GTSNPN and CDR2 SVGIG (reference sequence). Trimming removed 8 bases from V and 0 bases from J, with 10 bases in between. CDR3 protein: CARDRVNTEAFF. The DNA of the CDR3 is TGTGCCAGGGATAGGGTGAACACTGAAGCTTTCTTT.

This clonotype was counted only a few times. The chain combines TRBV20-1 with TRBJ1-2, with D possibly TRBD1 on 6 matching bases. This CDR3 has 14 amino acids. V lost 1 base and J 0 bases, leaving 9 bases between the germline ends. Germline loops: CDR1 DFQATT, CDR2 SNEGSKA (reference sequence). CDR3: CSARVGTPNYGYTF. The CDR3 nucleotides read TGCAGTGCTAGAGTCGGGACACCTAACTATGGCTACACCTTC.

This clonotype occurred a few times. The chain links TRBV6-5 to TRBJ2-1, with 15 bases lining up with TRBD2. The germline CDR1 and CDR2 sequences are MNHEY and SVGAGI. V gave up 0 bases and J gave up 2 bases; unmatched junction bases: 8. The CDR3 sequence is 20 residues long. CDR3 DNA: TGTGCCAGCAGTTACTCCGGACTAGCGGGAGGGGAGGGGACCTACAATGAGCAGTTCTTC. Translation: CASSYSGLAGGEGTYNEQFF.

This clonotype was recorded many times. V is TRBV6-1 and J is TRBJ2-3; 10 bases are shared with TRBD2. This CDR3 region has 15 residues. V shed 6 bases, J shed 2 bases, and the junction held 5 bases outside the gene matches. Germline V gene data show CDR1 as MNHNS and CDR2 as SASEGT. The CDR3: CASRRTSGNTDTQYF. In DNA form, the CDR3 reads TGTGCCAGCAGGAGGACTAGCGGTAACACAGATACGCAGTATTTT.

The genes are TRBV20-1 and TRBJ1-5; perhaps TRBD1 as D (6 bases). Trimming left V 3 bases short and J 9 bases short, with 24 bases between. The CDR3 sequence is 16 residues long. CDR1 is DFQATT, CDR2 SNEGSKA, per germline (reference sequence). The CDR3 coding sequence is TGCAGTGCTAGTGCCCCGGGACACGGGGTAATCAGGCCCCAGCATTTT. Translation: CSASAPGHGVIRPQHF.

The genes are TRBV6-2 or TRBV6-3 and TRBJ2-7; 8 bases agree with TRBD1. The ends lost 7 bases at V and 5 bases at J; junction bases unmatched: 7. This CDR3 is built from 13 residues. From germline, CDR1 is MNHEY and CDR2 SVGEGT. In DNA form, the CDR3 reads TGTGCCAGCACACGACAGGGGACCGACGAGCAGTACTTC. The encoded protein is CASTRQGTDEQYF.

The V call is TRBV5-4, the J call TRBJ1-2; D is uncertain. CDR1 SGHNT and CDR2 YYREEE come from the germline V gene (reference sequence). Trimming stripped 0 bases from V and 4 bases from J, with 7 bases between. The CDR3 is 13 residues long. The CDR3 reads CASSLEEIYGYTF. The CDR3 region has the DNA TGTGCCAGCAGCTTGGAGGAAATCTATGGCTACACCTTC. Complete variable domain (other parts from reference TRBV5-4 and TRBJ1-2): ETGVTQSPTHLIKTRGQQVTLRCSSQSGHNTVSWYQQALGQGPQFIFQYYREEENGRGNFPPRFSGLQFPNYSSELNVNALELDDSALYLCASSLEEIYGYTFGSGTRLTVV.

The rearrangement links TRBV28 to TRBJ2-7; 7 bases line up with TRBD2. From germline, CDR1 is MDHEN and CDR2 SYDVKM. The CDR3 extends over 14 amino acids. J was trimmed by 2 bases and V by 5 bases; bases with no gene match: 6. The CDR3 region is CASSPGTTPYEQYF. The CDR3 DNA reads TGTGCCAGCAGTCCTGGGACTACCCCCTACGAGCAGTACTTC.

This sequence joins TRBV30 and TRBJ1-1; D remains unclear. The CDR3 has 15 amino acids. Looked up from germline, CDR1 is GTSNPN and CDR2 is SVGIG (reference sequence). The ends were cut back, 3 bases at V and 2 bases at J, with 16 bases in the middle. The CDR3 is CAWRAGPRVNTEAFF. CDR3 DNA sequence: TGTGCCTGGAGAGCGGGCCCTAGGGTAAACACTGAAGCTTTCTTT.

This clonotype was seen a few times. This chain joins TRBV12-5 and TRBJ2-5, with D possibly matching TRBD2 (6 bases). CDR1 is LGHNT and CDR2 is FRNRAP in the germline V gene. This CDR3 has 15 residues. Trimming removed 6 bases from V and 7 bases from J, with 21 bases in between. CDR3 in amino acids: CASGPGLPNIRTQYF. Here the CDR3 DNA reads TGTGCTAGTGGCCCGGGACTCCCAAACATTCGGACCCAGTACTTC.